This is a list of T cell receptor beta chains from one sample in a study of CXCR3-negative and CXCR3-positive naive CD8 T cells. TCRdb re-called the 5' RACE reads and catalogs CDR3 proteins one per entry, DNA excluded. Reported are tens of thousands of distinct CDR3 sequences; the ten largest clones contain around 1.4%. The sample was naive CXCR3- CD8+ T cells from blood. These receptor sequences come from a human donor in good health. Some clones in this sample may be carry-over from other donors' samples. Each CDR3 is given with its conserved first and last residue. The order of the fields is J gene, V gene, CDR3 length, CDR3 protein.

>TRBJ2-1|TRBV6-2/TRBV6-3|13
CASSYMWNNEQFF
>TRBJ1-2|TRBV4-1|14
CASSQDEATWGYTF
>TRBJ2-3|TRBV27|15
CASSSRTSRTDTQYF
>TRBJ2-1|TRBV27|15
CASSPGLGPNYEQFF
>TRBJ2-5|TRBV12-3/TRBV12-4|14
CASSLTQGIKTQYF
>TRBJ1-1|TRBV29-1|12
CSVVTEGTEAFF
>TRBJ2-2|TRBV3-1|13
CASSSGNTGELFF
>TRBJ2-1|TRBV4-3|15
CASSQVAGGYSEQFF
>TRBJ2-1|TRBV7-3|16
CASSLSVTGSGDEQFF
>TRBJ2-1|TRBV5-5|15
CASSQLGGSYNEQFF
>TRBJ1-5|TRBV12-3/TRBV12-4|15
CASSTNRDSNQPQHF
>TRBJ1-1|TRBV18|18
CASSPGGAGARMNTEAFF
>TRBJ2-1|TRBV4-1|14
CASSQDLAHNEQFF
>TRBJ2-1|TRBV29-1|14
CSVEDKFAPSEQFF
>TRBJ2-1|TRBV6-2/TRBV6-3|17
CASSYWDGQGSYNEQFF
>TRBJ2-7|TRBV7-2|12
CASSLPPYEQYF
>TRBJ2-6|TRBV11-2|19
CASSSGASRDLSGANVLTF
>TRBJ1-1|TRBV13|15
CASSHTGEPDTEAFF
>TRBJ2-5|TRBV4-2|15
CASSQDFGSQETQYF
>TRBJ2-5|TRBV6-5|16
CASSFLPGQGQETQYF
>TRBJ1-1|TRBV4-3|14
CASSLGTGRTEAFF
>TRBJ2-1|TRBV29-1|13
CSVRAASGDEQFF
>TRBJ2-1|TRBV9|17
CASSLHRQGGSYNEQFF
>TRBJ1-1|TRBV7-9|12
CASSLDGIEAFF
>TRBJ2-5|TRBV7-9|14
CASSFETYQETQYF
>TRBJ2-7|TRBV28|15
CASSFTGVQVGEQYF
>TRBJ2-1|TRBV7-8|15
CASSYISGGANEQFF
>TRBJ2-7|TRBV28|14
CASSFTHLSYEQYF
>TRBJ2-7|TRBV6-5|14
CASSYSGDFDEQYF
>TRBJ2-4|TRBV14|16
CASSQATGLAKNIQYF
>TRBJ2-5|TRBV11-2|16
CASGRLAGGNQETQYF
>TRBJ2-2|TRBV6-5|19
CANSYSPAGGGIYTGELFF
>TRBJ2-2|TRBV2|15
CASKASSGRTGELFF
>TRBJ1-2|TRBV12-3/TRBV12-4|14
CASSHNRGHAGYTF
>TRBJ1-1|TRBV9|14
CASSVDPMNTEAFF
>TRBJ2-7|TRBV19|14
CASKWAGGDYEQYF
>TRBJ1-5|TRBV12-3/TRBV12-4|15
CASSETAYSNQPQHF
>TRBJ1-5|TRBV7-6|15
CASSPEGTGNQPQHF
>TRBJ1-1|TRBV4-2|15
CASTSREGMNTEAFF
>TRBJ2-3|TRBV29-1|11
CSVPGPDTQYF
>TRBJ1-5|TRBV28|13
CASSFPPGWPQHF
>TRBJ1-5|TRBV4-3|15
CASSQDRASNQPQHF
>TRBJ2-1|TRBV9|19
CASSASMISRGRMLDEQFF
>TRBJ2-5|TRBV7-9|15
CASSLETSRGETQYF
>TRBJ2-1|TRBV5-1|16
CASSLGWLAGVGEQFF
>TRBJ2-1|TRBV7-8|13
CASSLGRSNEQFF
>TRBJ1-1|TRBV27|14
CASSFRAFETEAFF
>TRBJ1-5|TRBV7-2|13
CASSPGRNQPQHF
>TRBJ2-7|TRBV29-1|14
CSVDGAGEPYEQYF
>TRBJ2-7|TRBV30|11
CAWTQGREQYF
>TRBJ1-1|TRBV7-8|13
CASSPWAGTEAFF
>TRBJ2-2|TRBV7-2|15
CASSLSDLNTGELFF
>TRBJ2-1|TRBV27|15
CASSLGTVPRNEQFF
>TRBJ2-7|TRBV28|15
CASSTSRDFSYEQYF